This T cell receptor beta chain is from a study of spatial heterogeneity in lung cancer. TCR cDNA molecules each had a unique molecular identifier. TCRdb re-called the 5' RACE reads through MiXCR, storing one row per CDR3 protein. The profile shows some 38,000 distinct CDR3 sequences, 6% to 8% of them singletons. This clonotype was recorded at least ten times. The time point denotes: sample taken at primary tumor resection. Without sorting, whole RNA was sequenced from tumor, nontumor lung or frozen PBMC. There were 72 donors, all of them untreated patients with early-stage non-small cell lung cancer. V lost 5 bases to trimming and J lost 0 bases; unmatched junction nucleotides: 11. This CDR3 spans 19 amino acids. Looked up from germline, CDR1 is SGHTA and CDR2 is FQGNSA.

The origin of this receptor is a male donor with early-stage non-small cell lung cancer. Specimen: PBMCs, collected at surgery. This sequence joins TRBV7-2 and TRBJ2-1; TRBD2 agrees at 12 bases. The CDR3, as DNA: TGTGCCAGCAGCGACCCGGGACTAGCGGGTGGAAGCTCCTACAATGAGCAGTTCTTC. It yields the protein CASSDPGLAGGSSYNEQFF.